The 8 T cell receptor beta chains below were found in one sample sequenced in a study of Graves' ophthalmopathy and Graves' hyperthyroidism (dated by TCRdb to between 2018 and 2020). The listed sequencing device is Illumina HiSeq 2000. For repertoire sequencing, the TCR beta CDR3 regions were amplified from RNA transcripts. HTBI primers and the Qiagen OneStep RT-PCR kit were used in a first-round RT-PCR, which was followed by a second-round multiplex PCR, size selection and purification. TCRdb redid the processing of the public reads, applying fastp at Q25 and MiXCR, and retained in-frame beta chains. Merged by CDR3 protein, the rows form single entries marked with the most common genes and DNA. A total of 340,000 or so distinct CDR3 sequences appear in this sample, 15% to 20% of them only once. The ten largest account for 10% to 15% of the sample. The sequencing input was peripheral blood. The receptors here all came from an adult man with Graves' ophthalmopathy.

This clonotype was counted ten times or more. This sequence joins TRBV11-2 and TRBJ2-7; tentative D call: TRBD2 (6 bases). The CDR3 is 15 amino acids. Germline V gene lookup returns CDR1 SGHAT and CDR2 FQNNGV. V lost 3 bases, J lost 5 bases, and 17 bases lay in between. CDR3 bases: TGTGCCAGCAGCTTTACCGGGAGAACGGGAAACGAGCAGTACTTC. This sequence encodes CASSFTGRTGNEQYF.

The gene calls are TRBV7-2 and TRBJ1-2; TRBD1 might be the D (6 bases). Trimming stripped 7 bases from V and 3 bases from J, with 12 bases between. This CDR3 contains 13 residues. Germline V CDR1 and CDR2: SGHTA, FQGNSA. The CDR3 reads CASTQDSDYGYTF. The CDR3 coding sequence is TGTGCCAGCACCCAGGACAGCGACTATGGCTACACCTTC.

This clonotype was recorded at least ten times. J is TRBJ2-7 and V is TRBV9; tentative D call: TRBD2 (5 bases). V was clipped by 4 bases and J by 4 bases, with 21 bases between them. The germline V gene encodes CDR1 SGDLS and CDR2 YYNGEE. There are 16 residues in the CDR3. Here the CDR3 DNA reads TGTGCCAGCAGCCTACGGGCGGGCCCCGCCCTGTACGAGCAGTACTTC. It specifies CASSLRAGPALYEQYF.

This clonotype occurred many times. Just one base apart from a much larger clone, this may be a read error. No conserved phenylalanine or tryptophan is present at the end of the CDR3, so a read error is the likely explanation. The chain links TRBV12-3 or TRBV12-4 to TRBJ2-2; perhaps TRBD2 as D (7 bases). With 5 bases removed from V and 7 bases from J, the gap between germline ends came to 14 bases. CDR3 length: 14 residues. CDR3 coding DNA: TGTGCCAGCAGTAATGGGGGGGCAAACGGGGAGCTGTTTTAT. Amino acid sequence: CASSNGGANGELFY.

This clonotype was detected only a few times. The junction departs from germline at one end; a sequencing error may be responsible. The chain employs TRBV7-2 and TRBJ2-7; D gene unclear. The J call may be incorrect, as the DNA end agrees better with TRBJ2-1. The CDR3 contains 12 residues. Per the germline V gene, CDR1 is SGHTA and CDR2 is FQGNSA. In DNA, the CDR3 is TGTGCCAGCATCTTAGATTCCTACGAGCAGTTCTTC. Translation: CASILDSYEQFF.

This clonotype has at least ten counts. The DNA of the CDR3 is TGTGCCAGCAGCCCTCACCGGGACAGGGCCCCCATTCAGTACTTC. Translated, it gives CASSPHRDRAPIQYF. V gene TRBV7-8 combines with J gene TRBJ2-4, with 9 bases aligning to TRBD1. With 5 bases clipped from V and 9 bases from J, the junction kept 11 bases outside the gene matches. Germline V gene data show CDR1 as SGHVS and CDR2 as FQNEAQ. The CDR3 totals 15 residues.

This clonotype has at least ten counts. The chain combines TRBV28 with TRBJ1-2, with 7 bases aligning to TRBD1. V dropped 6 bases and J dropped 4; count of bases not matched to a gene: 11. Per germline, CDR1 MDHEN and CDR2 SYDVKM. The CDR3 covers 15 residues. In DNA form, the CDR3 reads TGTGCCAGCAGAAACCCGGGACAGACGACCTATGGCTACACCTTC. Amino acid sequence: CASRNPGQTTYGYTF.

This clonotype was counted at least ten times. CDR3 in DNA: TGTGCCAGCAGTTTCTCCAGGGGGCAAGAGACCCAGTACTTC. Translating it yields CASSFSRGQETQYF. The chain has TRBV12-3 or TRBV12-4 and TRBJ2-5, with 7 bases fitting TRBD1. The junction had 3 bases not matched to a gene; V was cut back by 3 bases and J by 2 bases. This CDR3 comprises 14 residues.